This T cell receptor beta chain originates from a study of blood T cell repertoires in COVID-19. Study summary: Sites across the United States, Italy and Spain contributed samples from acute and convalescent COVID-19. T cells, B-cell-depleted T cells, or PBMCs supplied cDNA or gDNA.

Per the original data handling: Estimated nucleated cell counts came from reference gene primer amplification. Clones were sequenced by immunoSEQ multiplex PCR, and TCRdb holds only the in-frame ones, with some missing. D and trimming come from the DNA, and the V and J calls and clone size come from that table. This sample has 95,000 to 120,000 clones, with around 83% found just once. The germline V gene encodes CDR1 MRHNA and CDR2 SNTAGT. V shed 4 bases and J 9 bases; nucleotides not matched to a gene: 8. CDR3 length: 14 amino acids. Sequencing used peripheral blood. The clonotype comes from a man aged 35 to 55 with acute or convalescent COVID-19. V gene TRBV6-4 combines with J gene TRBJ2-1; 8 nucleotides agree with TRBD2. Here the CDR3 reads CASSALGGGLEQFF. The CDR3 DNA follows: TGTGCCAGCAGTGCCCTCGGGGGGGGGCTTGAGCAGTTCTTC.